The T cell receptor beta chain described here comes from a study of blood T cells in healthy people across ages. Sample-barcoded 5' priming and a J-beta primer mix drove a second PCR of about 6 to 11 cycles. TCRdb reprocessed the 5' RACE reads with MiXCR, giving one entry per CDR3 protein. Of 1.6 million or so distinct CDR3 sequences in the sample, about 35% were seen once. The germline V gene encodes CDR1 SNHLY and CDR2 FYNNEI. This CDR3 contains 12 residues. The V gene lost 8 bases and the J gene lost 2 bases, with 10 bases spanning the gap. V usage is TRBV2 and J usage is TRBJ2-7; D may be TRBD1 (6 bases). Sequenced: blood. The TCR sequence derives from a woman in her 30s in good health. In nucleotides, the CDR3 is TGTGCCAGCCGGGACATTGCCTACGAGCAGTACTTC. It yields the protein CASRDIAYEQYF.